Following are 27 T cell receptor beta chains from one sample sequenced in a study of T cell repertoires in cytomegalovirus infection. TCRdb analysed the reads with MiXCR anew, one entry per CDR3 protein. The data contain about 920,000 distinct CDR3 sequences, less than 40% of them seen just once; the ten biggest clones take up about 14%. These receptors are not linked to any known antigen. Sequenced material: cultured CD8+ T cells from PBMCs, taken from culture after CMV antigen stimulation. These receptors originate from a human donor in good health (CMV status not recorded). Some clones in this sample may be carry-over from other donors' samples.

This clonotype showed up just once. The rearrangement links TRBV2 to TRBJ1-1, with D maybe TRBD1 (5 bases). Germline V gives CDR1 SNHLY, CDR2 FYNNEI. This CDR3 region has 14 residues. The ends were cut back, 6 bases at V and 6 bases at J, with 17 bases in the middle. The CDR3 nucleotides are TGTGCCAGCAGCAGGAGGACAATTCACTCTGAAGCTTTCTTT. It specifies CASSRRTIHSEAFF.

The chain uses TRBV7-9 and TRBJ1-1; weak D call: TRBD1 (5 bases). The germline V and J ends were trimmed by 5 bases and 0 bases, with 16 bases remaining between them. This CDR3 has 16 amino acids. Germline V CDR1 and CDR2: SEHNR, FQNEAQ (reference sequence). CDR3 protein: CASSPARGGLNTEAFF. The CDR3 DNA reads TGTGCCAGCAGCCCCGCCCGGGGGGGATTGAACACTGAAGCTTTCTTT.

This clonotype was detected a few times. This chain uses TRBV6-5 with TRBJ1-1; D is possibly TRBD1 (5 bases). This CDR3 has 14 residues. Germline assignment: CDR1 MNHEY and CDR2 SVGAGI. The V gene lost 0 bases and the J gene lost 5 bases, with 10 bases spanning the gap. Here the CDR3 reads CASSYSGALTEAFF. The CDR3 DNA reads TGTGCCAGCAGTTACTCAGGGGCACTTACTGAAGCTTTCTTT.

The rearrangement uses TRBV27 and TRBJ1-2; 7 bases are a match to TRBD1. This CDR3 contains 15 residues. V was clipped by 0 bases and J by 2 bases; unmatched bases: 3. Germline values: CDR1 MNHEY, CDR2 SMNVEV (reference sequence). The CDR3 is CASSLSAGGNYGYTF. The CDR3 nucleotides read TGTGCCAGCAGTTTATCGGCAGGGGGGAACTATGGCTACACCTTC.

The rearrangement links TRBV7-6 to TRBJ2-5; 9 positions agree with TRBD2. The germline V gene encodes CDR1 SGHVS and CDR2 FNYEAQ. The trim removed 4 bases at V and 9 bases at J, leaving 18 bases unmatched. This CDR3 contains 17 residues. The CDR3 region is CASSSSVLLAGPEAQYF. The CDR3 coding sequence is TGTGCCAGCAGCTCTAGCGTCCTACTAGCGGGCCCCGAGGCCCAGTACTTC.

This sequence joins TRBV4-3 and TRBJ1-3; no firm D call. The CDR3 is made up of 16 amino acids. V was trimmed by 1 base and J by 0 bases, leaving 10 bases between them. CDR1 is LGHNA, CDR2 YSLEER, per germline. The CDR3 bases are TGCGCCAGCAGCCAAGGGGCAGGACGCTCTGGAAACACCATATATTTT. Translating gives CASSQGAGRSGNTIYF.

Many counts were recorded for this clonotype. This sequence joins TRBV4-1 and TRBJ2-1; perhaps D is TRBD1 or TRBD2 (5 bases each). This CDR3 contains 16 residues. Germline CDR1 MGHRA, CDR2 YSYEKL. Trimming took 0 bases from V and 10 from J, leaving 19 bases between them. The chain's CDR3 is CASSQEIGRGVHEQFF. The CDR3 DNA follows: TGCGCCAGCAGCCAAGAAATTGGGAGAGGGGTCCACGAGCAGTTCTTC.

This clonotype was detected many times. The rearrangement joins TRBV7-9 to TRBJ2-1, with 10 bases matching TRBD2. The length of the CDR3 is 12 residues. J was trimmed by 10 bases and V by 3 bases; bases with no gene match: 0. Per the germline V gene, CDR1 is SEHNR and CDR2 is FQNEAQ (reference sequence). The CDR3 sequence: CASSLGLAEQFF. In nucleotides, the CDR3 is TGTGCCAGCAGCTTGGGACTAGCGGAGCAGTTCTTC. Full variable domain (missing parts from reference TRBV7-9 and TRBJ2-1): DTGVSQNPRHKITKRGQNVTFRCDPISEHNRLYWYRQTLGQGPEFLTYFQNEAQLEKSRLLSDRFSAERPKGSFSTLEIQRTEQGDSAMYLCASSLGLAEQFFGPGTRLTVL.

A few counts support this clonotype. A read error may produce the germline difference seen at one junction end. This sequence joins TRBV6-5 and TRBJ2-7, with 7 bases aligning to TRBD1. This CDR3 has 15 amino acids. The germline V gene has CDR1 MNHEY and CDR2 SVGAGI. CDR3 sequence (DNA): TGTGCCAGCAGTTACCTTAGACAGGGAGCCTACGAGCAGTACTTT. This codes for CASSYLRQGAYEQYF.

This chain uses TRBV6-1 with TRBJ1-5; 8 positions agree with TRBD1. Germline V CDR1 and CDR2: MNHNS, SASEGT. The CDR3 has 14 amino acids. Trimming took 7 bases from V and 1 from J; bases not matched to a gene: 3. CDR3 loop: CASMGTGSNQPQHF. The CDR3 nucleotides read TGTGCCAGCATGGGGACAGGCAGCAATCAGCCCCAGCATTTT.

This clonotype was counted many times. This sequence joins TRBV6-1 and TRBJ2-5; no firm D call. Germline V gives CDR1 MNHNS, CDR2 SASEGT. The ends were cut back, 10 bases at V and 13 bases at J, with 16 bases in the middle. The CDR3 length is 10 residues. CDR3 in amino acids: CATYWAAPYF. CDR3 DNA sequence: TGTGCCACCTATTGGGCCGCCCCGTACTTC.

This clonotype has only a few counts. V gene TRBV2 combines with J gene TRBJ1-1; D possibly corresponds to TRBD1 (5 bases). Germline-derived CDR1 and CDR2 are SNHLY and FYNNEI. The ends were cut back, 3 bases at V and 0 bases at J, with 14 bases in the middle. This CDR3 contains 16 residues. This chain's CDR3 is CASSEPTGLLNTEAFF. In nucleotides, the CDR3 is TGTGCCAGCAGTGAGCCCACGGGACTCCTGAACACTGAAGCTTTCTTT.

This clonotype has more than one count but fewer than ten. V and J are TRBV24-1 and TRBJ2-2, with D unclear. Germline CDR1 KGHDR, CDR2 SFDVKD. The CDR3 has 13 amino acids. Trimming stripped 4 bases from V and 6 bases from J, with 8 bases between. The CDR3 here is CATSEIFPGELFF. CDR3 DNA: TGTGCCACCAGTGAAATATTCCCCGGGGAGCTGTTTTTT.

The J gene is TRBJ2-2, the V gene TRBV4-3; unclear D gene. This CDR3 has 13 amino acids. Trimming pared 3 bases from V and 7 bases from J, leaving 9 bases between. In germline, CDR1 is LGHNA, CDR2 YSLEER. This CDR3 is CASSHPLGGELFF. DNA of the CDR3: TGCGCCAGCAGCCACCCTCTGGGCGGGGAGCTGTTTTTT.

The chain joins TRBV7-4 to TRBJ2-1, with unresolved D. The germline V gene has CDR1 SGHVT and CDR2 SQSDAQ. Trimming removed 10 bases at V and 4 bases at J, with 20 bases between. CDR3 length: 15 residues. For the CDR3, the DNA is TGTGCCAACATCCTCCCCGGAACAGCTTACAATGAGCAGTTCTTC. The encoded protein is CANILPGTAYNEQFF. Full variable domain (remainder filled in from reference TRBV7-4 and TRBJ2-1): GAGVSQSPRYKVAKRGRDVALRCDSISGHVTLYWYRQTLGQGSEVLTYSQSDAQRDKSGRPSGRFSAERPERSVSTLKIQRTEQGDSAVYLCANILPGTAYNEQFFGPGTRLTVL.

V is TRBV7-6 and J is TRBJ2-1; D is unresolved. Germline V gene data show CDR1 as SGHVS and CDR2 as FNYEAQ. The CDR3 extends over 13 amino acids. The V and J ends lost 1 base and 6 bases respectively, with 7 bases between them. CDR3 sequence reads: CASSLDDVNEQFF. In DNA, the CDR3 is TGTGCCAGCAGCTTAGACGACGTCAATGAGCAGTTCTTC.

V gene TRBV7-9 combines with J gene TRBJ2-3, with TRBD1 identical over 7 bases. The CDR3 runs to 16 residues. V trimming: 4 bases; J trimming: 7 bases; junction bases outside the gene matches: 14. Germline-derived CDR1 and CDR2 are SEHNR and FQNEAQ (reference sequence). CDR3 region: CASSSQGDGSRNTQYF. The CDR3 DNA sequence: TGTGCCAGCAGCTCCCAGGGGGACGGTTCTAGAAATACGCAGTATTTT.

Regarding this clonotype: Germline and junction disagree at one end, which may indicate a read error. The CDR3 coding sequence is TGTGCCATCAGTGAGCGCCTAGAGGCCCAGTACTTC. Its protein product is CAISERLEAQYF. The chain has TRBV10-3 and TRBJ2-5; unclear D gene. The CDR3 is 12 amino acids. CDR1 and CDR2 from the germline V gene are ENHRY and SYGVKD.

J is TRBJ2-3 and V is TRBV27; the D is unclear. The V gene lost 3 bases and the J gene lost 0 bases, with 13 bases spanning the gap. This CDR3 contains 16 residues. The germline V gene has CDR1 MNHEY and CDR2 SMNVEV (reference sequence). The CDR3 loop reads CASSFFAASSTDTQYF. In nucleotides, the CDR3 is TGTGCCAGCAGTTTTTTTGCTGCTTCTAGCACAGATACGCAGTATTTT.

V is TRBV7-6 and J is TRBJ1-1; no clear D. Germline CDR1 and CDR2: SGHVS and FNYEAQ. The CDR3 loop spans 9 amino acids. V gave up 1 base and J gave up 11 bases, with 2 bases separating them. The CDR3 sequence is CASSLGAFF. Here the CDR3 DNA reads TGTGCCAGCAGCTTAGGGGCTTTCTTT.

Comment on this clonotype: One junction end disagrees with the germline gene, perhaps due to a read error. The CDR3 bases are TGTGCCTGTAGTATGACCAGCGGGGGCACCGGGGAGCTGTTTTTT. The encoded protein is CACSMTSGGTGELFF. J is TRBJ2-2 and V is TRBV19; TRBD2 agrees at 8 bases. CDR3 length: 15 amino acids. Germline V gene data show CDR1 as LNHDA and CDR2 as SQIVND (reference sequence). The variable domain in full, completed from reference TRBV19 and TRBJ2-2, reads DGGITQSPKYLFRKEGQNVTLSCEQNLNHDAMYWYRQDPGQGLRLIYYSQIVNDFQKGDIAEGYSVSREKKESFPLTVTSAQKNPTAFYLCACSMTSGGTGELFFGEGSRLTVL.

This clonotype was counted a few times. The chain employs TRBV3-1 and TRBJ2-3, with 11 nucleotides matching TRBD2. V gave up 1 base and J gave up 2 bases; unmatched junction bases: 17. Germline V CDR1 and CDR2: LGHDT, YNNKEL (reference sequence). The CDR3 has 21 amino acids. The CDR3 here is CASSQVALAGDLKAVTDTQYF. CDR3 DNA: TGTGCCAGCAGCCAAGTAGCACTAGCGGGGGACCTAAAGGCAGTCACAGATACGCAGTATTTT.

This clonotype was picked up a small number of times. The CDR3 region is CASSFATELAGGLWNTGELFF. The CDR3 DNA sequence: TGTGCCAGCAGTTTCGCCACAGAGCTAGCGGGGGGCCTCTGGAACACCGGGGAGCTGTTTTTT. The chain is built from TRBV12-3 or TRBV12-4 and TRBJ2-2; 11 bases fit TRBD2. The CDR3 contains 21 residues. The trim removed 3 bases at V and 1 base at J, leaving 16 bases unmatched.

Regarding this clonotype: A much larger clone is a single base away; this may be a read error. This rearrangement joins TRBV7-6 to TRBJ1-1; D is undetermined. Germline CDR1 is SGHVS and CDR2 is FNYEAQ. The CDR3 has 12 residues. V shed 1 base and J shed 8 bases, with 8 bases lying between them. The CDR3 DNA sequence: TGTGCCAGCAGCTTAGGGACGAAAGAAGCTTTCTTT. Protein: CASSLGTKEAFF.

In its sample, this clonotype was seen a few times. This sequence joins TRBV7-6 and TRBJ2-7; perhaps TRBD1 as D (5 bases). V was clipped by 2 bases and J by 6 bases, with 8 bases between them. This CDR3 has 12 residues. The germline V gene encodes CDR1 SGHVS and CDR2 FNYEAQ. This chain's CDR3 is CASSLRQREQYF. The CDR3 coding sequence is TGTGCCAGCAGCTTAAGACAGCGCGAGCAGTACTTC.

CDR3 sequence reads: CASSLTGLAGAETQYF. CDR3 bases: TGTGCCAGCAGCTTGACGGGACTAGCGGGGGCAGAGACCCAGTACTTC. V is TRBV7-2 and J is TRBJ2-5, with 14 bases fitting TRBD2. CDR3 size: 16 residues. J lost 4 bases, V lost 3 bases, and 4 bases had no gene match. In germline, CDR1 is SGHTA, CDR2 FQGNSA. The whole variable domain, filled in from reference TRBV7-2 and TRBJ2-5, reads GAGVSQSPSNKVTEKGKDVELRCDPISGHTALYWYRQSLGQGLEFLIYFQGNSAPDKSGLPSDRFSAERTGGSVSTLTIQRTQQEDSAVYLCASSLTGLAGAETQYFGPGTRLLVL.

This clonotype was found once. The chain couples TRBV27 to TRBJ1-2, with no clear D. The V and J ends lost 2 bases and 5 bases respectively, with 15 bases between them. The germline V gene has CDR1 MNHEY and CDR2 SMNVEV (reference sequence). CDR3 length equals 15 residues. CDR3 amino acids: CASSLGQAPGYGYTF. CDR3 in DNA: TGTGCCAGCAGTTTAGGGCAGGCTCCCGGGTATGGCTACACCTTC.